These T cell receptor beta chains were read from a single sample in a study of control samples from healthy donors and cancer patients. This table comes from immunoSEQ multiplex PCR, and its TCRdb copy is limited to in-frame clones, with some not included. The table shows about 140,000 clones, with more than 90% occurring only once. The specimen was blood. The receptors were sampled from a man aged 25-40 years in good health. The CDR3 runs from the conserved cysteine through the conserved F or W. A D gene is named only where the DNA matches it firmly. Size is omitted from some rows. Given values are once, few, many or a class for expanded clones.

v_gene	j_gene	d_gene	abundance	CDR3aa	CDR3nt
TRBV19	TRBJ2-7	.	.	CASSISLAYEQYF	TGTGCCAGTAGTATTTCGCTAGCGTACGAGCAGTACTTC
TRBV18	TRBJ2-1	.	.	CASSPLWAPTGINEQFF	TGTGCCAGCTCACCACTTTGGGCCCCAACAGGGATCAATGAGCAGTTCTTC
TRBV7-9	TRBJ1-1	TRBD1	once	CASSLRLKGQMNTEAFF	TGTGCCAGCAGCTTAAGGCTCAAGGGACAGATGAACACTGAAGCTTTCTTT
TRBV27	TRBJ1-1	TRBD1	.	CASSSGQGRTEAFF	TGTGCCAGCAGTTCGGGACAGGGACGTACTGAAGCTTTCTTT
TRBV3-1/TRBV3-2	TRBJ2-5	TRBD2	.	CASSQDSAGGIGETQYF	TGTGCCAGCAGCCAAGATTCAGCGGGAGGAATTGGAGAGACCCAGTACTTC
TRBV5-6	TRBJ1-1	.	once	CASSLIGRNTEAFF	TGTGCCAGCAGCTTGATCGGCCGGAACACTGAAGCTTTCTTT
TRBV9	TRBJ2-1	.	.	CASSSGYNEQFF	TGTGCCAGCAGCTCAGGCTACAATGAGCAGTTCTTC
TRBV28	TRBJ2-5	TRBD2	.	CASSASGRAEETQYF	TGTGCCAGCAGCGCTAGCGGGAGGGCGGAGGAGACCCAGTACTTC
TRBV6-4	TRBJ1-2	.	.	CASSDSGNPGGYTF	TGTGCCAGCAGTGACTCCGGCAACCCGGGAGGCTACACCTTC
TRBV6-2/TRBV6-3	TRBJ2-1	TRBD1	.	CASSSRDRAYNEQFF	TGTGCCAGCAGTTCACGGGACAGGGCCTACAATGAGCAGTTCTTC
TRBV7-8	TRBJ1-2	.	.	CASSLEGGQDRNYGYTF	TGTGCCAGCAGCTTAGAAGGCGGGCAAGACCGTAACTATGGCTACACCTTC
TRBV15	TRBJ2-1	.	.	CATSKRTNYNEQFF	TGTGCCACCAGCAAGCGGACCAATTACAATGAGCAGTTCTTC
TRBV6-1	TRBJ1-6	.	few	CASSEAEGGNSPLHF	TGTGCCAGCAGTGAAGCAGAGGGAGGGAATTCACCCCTCCACTTT
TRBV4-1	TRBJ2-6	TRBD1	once	CASSQGQGGASGANVLTF	TGCGCCAGCAGCCAAGGTCAAGGGGGCGCCTCTGGGGCCAACGTCCTGACTTTC
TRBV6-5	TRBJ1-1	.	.	CASNRYTEAFF	TGTGCCAGCAATAGGTACACTGAAGCTTTCTTT
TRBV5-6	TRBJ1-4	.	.	CASSLLGRRHEKLFF	TGTGCCAGCAGCTTGTTGGGGCGCCGGCATGAAAAACTGTTTTTT
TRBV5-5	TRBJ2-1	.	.	CASSLTRNSYNEQFF	TGTGCCAGCAGCTTAACCAGAAACTCCTACAATGAGCAGTTCTTC
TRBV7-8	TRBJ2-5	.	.	CASSLAAAAQETQYF	TGTGCCAGCAGCTTAGCTGCGGCGGCCCAAGAGACCCAGTACTTC
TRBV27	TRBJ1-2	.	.	CASSLRQGYGYTF	TGTGCCAGCAGTTTAAGGCAGGGCTATGGCTACACCTTC
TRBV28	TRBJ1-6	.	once	CASSFSGTDNSPLHF	TGTGCCAGCAGTTTCAGTGGGACGGATAATTCACCCCTCCACTTT
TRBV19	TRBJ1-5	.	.	CASSISDSRPQHF	TGTGCCAGTAGTATATCCGATTCCAGGCCCCAGCATTTT
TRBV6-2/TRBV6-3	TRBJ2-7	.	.	CASSYSSEQYF	TGTGCCAGCAGTTATTCGAGCGAGCAGTACTTC
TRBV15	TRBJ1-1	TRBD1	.	CATSGKYGQGAAEAFF	TGTGCCACCAGCGGAAAATATGGACAGGGGGCAGCTGAAGCTTTCTTT
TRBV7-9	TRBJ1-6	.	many	CASSLVSGFVSPLHF	TGTGCCAGCAGCTTAGTATCAGGGTTTGTTTCACCCCTCCACTTT
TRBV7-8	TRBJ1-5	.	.	CASSYLSRVDQPQHF	TGTGCCAGCAGCTACCTATCGAGGGTGGATCAGCCCCAGCATTTT
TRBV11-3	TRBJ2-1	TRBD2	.	CASSYDSGKSNEQFF	TGTGCCAGCAGCTATGATAGCGGGAAGTCCAATGAGCAGTTCTTC
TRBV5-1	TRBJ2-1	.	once	CASSYGPEQFF	TGCGCCAGCAGCTACGGGCCTGAGCAGTTCTTC
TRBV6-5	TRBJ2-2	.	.	CASSSYLVRTGELFF	TGTGCCAGCAGTTCCTACTTAGTTCGTACCGGGGAGCTGTTTTTT
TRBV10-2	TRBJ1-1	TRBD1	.	CASSRIGQGREAFF	TGCGCCAGCAGCCGAATAGGACAGGGCCGAGAAGCTTTCTTT
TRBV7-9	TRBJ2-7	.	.	CASSLGPDNYEQYF	TGTGCCAGCAGCTTAGGCCCCGATAACTACGAGCAGTACTTC
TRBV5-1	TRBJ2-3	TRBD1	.	CASSLEGQGADTQYF	TGCGCCAGCAGCCTAGAGGGACAGGGGGCAGATACGCAGTATTTT
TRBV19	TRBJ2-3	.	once	CASTSTDTQYF	TGTGCCAGTACTAGCACAGATACGCAGTATTTT
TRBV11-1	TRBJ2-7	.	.	CASSLVASYEQYF	TGTGCCAGCAGCTTAGTGGCTAGCTACGAGCAGTACTTC
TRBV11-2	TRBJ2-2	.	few	CASSFVRGDTGELFF	TGTGCCAGCAGCTTCGTCAGGGGTGACACCGGGGAGCTGTTTTTT
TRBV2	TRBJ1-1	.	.	CASRAPRGLNTEAFF	TGTGCCAGCAGGGCGCCCAGGGGACTGAACACTGAAGCTTTCTTT
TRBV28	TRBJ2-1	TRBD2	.	CASSLARLAGSSYNEQFF	TGTGCCAGCAGTTTAGCTCGACTAGCGGGATCGTCCTACAATGAGCAGTTCTTC
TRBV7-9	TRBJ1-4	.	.	CASSIDRRSNEKLFF	TGTGCCAGCAGCATTGACAGGCGTTCTAATGAAAAACTGTTTTTT
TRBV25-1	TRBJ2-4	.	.	CASSDNLPTNIQYF	TGTGCCAGCAGTGACAATCTACCGACAAACATTCAGTACTTC
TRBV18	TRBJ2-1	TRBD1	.	CASSWRGQGGEQFF	TGTGCCAGCTCATGGAGAGGACAGGGCGGTGAGCAGTTCTTC
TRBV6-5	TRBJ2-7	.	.	CASSYRSEFYEQYF	TGTGCCAGCAGTTACCGCTCGGAATTCTACGAGCAGTACTTC
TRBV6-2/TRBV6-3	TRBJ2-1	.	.	CASSVRAAYNEQFF	TGTGCCAGCAGTGTGAGGGCCGCCTACAATGAGCAGTTCTTC
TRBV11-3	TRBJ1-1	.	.	CASSPDSGGTEAFF	TGTGCCAGCAGCCCCGACTCCGGCGGCACTGAAGCTTTCTTT
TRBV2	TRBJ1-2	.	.	CASSEARHYGYTF	TGTGCCAGCAGTGAAGCGCGTCACTATGGCTACACCTTC
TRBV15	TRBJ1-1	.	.	CATSRTTGTNTEAFF	TGTGCCACCAGCAGAACCACAGGCACCAACACTGAAGCTTTCTTT
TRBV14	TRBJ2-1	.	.	CASSPLLGDPSYNEQFF	TGTGCCAGCAGCCCACTCCTGGGGGACCCCTCCTACAATGAGCAGTTCTTC
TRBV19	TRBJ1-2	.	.	CASSIPGTSYGYTF	TGTGCCAGTAGTATTCCCGGGACAAGCTATGGCTACACCTTC
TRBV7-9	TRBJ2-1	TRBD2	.	CASSPRGAGVNNEQFF	TGTGCCAGCAGCCCCCGAGGAGCGGGAGTGAACAATGAGCAGTTCTTC
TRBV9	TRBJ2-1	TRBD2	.	CASSVGSGRSYNEQFF	TGTGCCAGCAGCGTAGGCAGCGGGAGGTCCTACAATGAGCAGTTCTTC
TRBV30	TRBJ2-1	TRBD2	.	CAWSVRGRALYNEQFF	TGTGCCTGGAGTGTACGCGGGAGGGCCCTTTACAATGAGCAGTTCTTC
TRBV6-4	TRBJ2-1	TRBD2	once	CASSHGAGDPYNEQFF	TGTGCCAGCAGTCACGGGGCGGGAGACCCCTACAATGAGCAGTTCTTC
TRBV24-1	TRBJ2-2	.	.	CATSSGFLNTGELFF	TGTGCCACTTCTTCTGGTTTCCTGAACACCGGGGAGCTGTTTTTT
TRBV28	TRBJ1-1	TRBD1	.	CASRTPGGTEAFF	TGTGCCAGCCGCACCCCAGGGGGCACTGAAGCTTTCTTT
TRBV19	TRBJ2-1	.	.	CASSIQPNNEQFF	TGTGCCAGTAGTATACAGCCTAACAATGAGCAGTTCTTC
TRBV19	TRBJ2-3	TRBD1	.	CASSVRDRGRDTQYF	TGTGCCAGTAGTGTCCGGGACAGGGGAAGAGATACGCAGTATTTT
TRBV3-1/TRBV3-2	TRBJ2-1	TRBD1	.	CASSPRDRVNNEQFF	TGTGCCAGCAGCCCGCGGGACAGGGTGAATAATGAGCAGTTCTTC
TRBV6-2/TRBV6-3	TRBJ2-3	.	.	CASSFRDTQYF	TGTGCCAGCAGTTTTCGGGATACGCAGTATTTT
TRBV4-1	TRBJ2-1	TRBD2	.	CASSQPIRTSNNEQFF	TGCGCCAGCAGCCAACCGATTAGGACTAGCAACAATGAGCAGTTCTTC
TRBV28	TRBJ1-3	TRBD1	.	CASSLRQGGNTIYF	TGTGCCAGCAGTCTAAGACAGGGTGGAAACACCATATATTTT
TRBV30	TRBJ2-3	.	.	CAWRRAGVTDTQYF	TGTGCCTGGAGGAGGGCCGGGGTCACAGATACGCAGTATTTT
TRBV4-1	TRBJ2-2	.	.	CASSQSPAVRTTGELFF	TGCGCCAGCAGCCAGAGTCCAGCGGTAAGGACGACCGGGGAGCTGTTTTTT